The 23 T cell receptor beta chains in this list originate from one sample, sequenced in a study of blood T cell repertoires in COVID-19. Produced via immunoSEQ multiplex PCR; TCRdb's table is partial and in-frame only. The sample records about 44,000 clones, 87% being singletons. The sample consisted of peripheral blood. These receptors all stem from a woman of 80 years or more in a cohort sampled during active or convalescent COVID-19.

This rearrangement joins TRBV9 to TRBJ2-7; 7 nucleotides line up with TRBD2. The CDR3 loop spans 15 amino acids. Germline CDR1 and CDR2: SGDLS and YYNGEE. V trimming: 4 bases; J trimming: 0 bases; junction bases outside the gene matches: 7. CDR3 amino acids: CASSPTGGSSYEQYF. The CDR3 DNA reads as TGTGCCAGCAGCCCGACCGGCGGGAGCTCCTACGAGCAGTACTTC.

The rearrangement joins TRBV7-9 to TRBJ2-2; 7 bases are shared with TRBD2. Germline V gene sequence: CDR1 SEHNR, CDR2 FQNEAQ (reference sequence). The CDR3 is made up of 14 amino acids. The V gene end was trimmed by 3 bases and the J gene end by 4 bases; junction bases not matched to a gene: 2. The CDR3 DNA is TGTGCCAGCAGCTTGGCGGGAGCCACCGGGGAGCTGTTTTTT. Translated, it gives CASSLAGATGELFF.

The chain is built from TRBV9 and TRBJ2-5, with TRBD1 identical over 9 bases. The junction had 9 bases not matched to a gene; V was cut back by 5 bases and J by 4 bases. The CDR3 has 15 residues. Germline loops: CDR1 SGDLS, CDR2 YYNGEE. CDR3 loop: CASSAHPGQGETQYF. CDR3 coding DNA: TGTGCCAGCAGTGCCCATCCGGGACAGGGAGAGACCCAGTACTTC. Supplemented by reference TRBV9 and TRBJ2-5, the full variable domain reads DSGVTQTPKHLITATGQRVTLRCSPRSGDLSVYWYQQSLDQGLQFLIQYYNGEERAKGNILERFSAQQFPDLHSELNLSSLELGDSALYFCASSAHPGQGETQYFGPGTRLLVL.

This chain links TRBV6-2 or TRBV6-3 with TRBJ1-5; 9 bases match TRBD1. J lost 2 bases, V lost 2 bases, and 4 bases had no gene match. The CDR3 is made up of 16 amino acids. Per germline, CDR1 MNHEY and CDR2 SVGEGT. CDR3 bases: TGTGCCAGCAGTTACCGGGACAGGGCAGGCAATCAGCCCCAGCATTTT. Amino acids: CASSYRDRAGNQPQHF.

CDR3 coding DNA: TGCGCCAGCAGCTTGGTTGGGCGGGGCACAGATACGCAGTATTTT. This gives the protein CASSLVGRGTDTQYF. This chain links TRBV5-1 with TRBJ2-3; D is perhaps TRBD2 (5 bases). The V and J ends lost 0 bases and 1 base respectively, with 9 bases between them. Germline V gene data show CDR1 as SGHRS and CDR2 as YFSETQ. This CDR3 spans 15 amino acids.

This clone was seen just once. The V gene is TRBV19, the J gene TRBJ2-2; maybe TRBD2 (7 bases). CDR1 and CDR2 (germline): LNHDA, SQIVND (reference sequence). The CDR3 spans 14 residues. V was shortened by 0 bases and J by 6 bases, with 8 bases between the two germline ends. DNA for the CDR3: TGTGCCAGTAGTATAGAAGGGGGGGCCGGGGAGCTGTTTTTT. Its translation is CASSIEGGAGELFF.

The chain has TRBV14 and TRBJ1-2; possibly TRBD1 for D (5 bases). Germline values: CDR1 SGHDN, CDR2 FVKESK. This CDR3 spans 13 amino acids. V was trimmed by 5 bases and J by 1 base, leaving 8 bases between them. The CDR3 loop is CASSATVNYGYTF. The DNA of the CDR3 is TGTGCCAGCAGCGCGACAGTTAACTATGGCTACACCTTC.

The chain links TRBV6-7 to TRBJ1-5, with D unresolved. Being an ORF, TRBV6-7 has a function that is uncertain. CDR3 length: 18 residues. Deletions cut 4 bases from V and 2 bases from J, with 21 bases between. The CDR3 is CASSSRQYWAGGNQPQHF. The DNA of the CDR3 is TGTGCCAGCAGTTCACGACAATATTGGGCCGGTGGCAATCAGCCCCAGCATTTT.

This rearrangement joins TRBV30 to TRBJ2-7, with a weak D call TRBD2 (6 bases). The V gene lost 0 bases and the J gene lost 2 bases, with 17 bases spanning the gap. CDR1 is GTSNPN, CDR2 SVGIG, per germline (reference sequence). The CDR3 spans 16 residues. This CDR3 is CAWSVEAGILTYEQYF. CDR3 DNA sequence: TGTGCCTGGAGTGTAGAGGCGGGAATACTCACCTACGAGCAGTACTTC.

The rearrangement uses TRBV11-2 and TRBJ2-7; 8 bases align to TRBD1. This CDR3 has 13 residues. Per germline, CDR1 SGHAT and CDR2 FQNNGV. With 6 bases clipped from V and 5 bases from J, the junction kept 6 bases outside the gene matches. The CDR3 reads CASRRQGSHEQYF. For the CDR3, the DNA is TGTGCCAGCAGGAGACAGGGGTCCCACGAGCAGTACTTC.

The rearrangement uses TRBV5-4 and TRBJ1-2; 8 bases are a match to TRBD1. The length of the CDR3 is 13 residues. CDR1 and CDR2 (germline): SGHNT, YYREEE (reference sequence). The J segment lost 7 bases and the V segment lost 5 bases, leaving 7 bases of the junction unmatched. This chain's CDR3 is CASRPGQGFGYTF. The CDR3 DNA follows: TGTGCCAGCAGACCAGGACAGGGTTTTGGCTACACCTTC.

The chain joins TRBV19 to TRBJ2-2; 9 bases align to TRBD1. Germline V lookup: CDR1 LNHDA, CDR2 SQIVND (reference sequence). This CDR3 has 15 amino acids. V trimming: 10 bases; J trimming: 3 bases; junction bases outside the gene matches: 9. CDR3 residues: CAISMDRGYTGELFF. CDR3 DNA: TGTGCCATCTCAATGGACAGGGGATACACCGGGGAGCTGTTTTTT.

CDR3 sequence reads: CASRGQGSNTEAFF. In DNA, the CDR3 is TGTGCCAGCAGAGGACAGGGGTCGAACACTGAAGCTTTCTTT. This sequence joins TRBV11-2 and TRBJ1-1; 9 bases align to TRBD1. The CDR3 is 14 amino acids. Trimming took 6 bases from V and 1 from J; bases not matched to a gene: 3. The germline V gene has CDR1 SGHAT and CDR2 FQNNGV.

V and J are TRBV24-1 and TRBJ2-2; 10 bases map to TRBD2. CDR3 length: 15 residues. J gave up 5 bases and V 4 bases, and 3 bases lay outside the gene matches. The germline V gene has CDR1 KGHDR and CDR2 SFDVKD. CDR3 in DNA: TGTGCCACCAGTGAGCCGGGACTAGCGACCGGGGAGCTGTTTTTT. Its protein product is CATSEPGLATGELFF.

The chain couples TRBV20-1 to TRBJ1-1; the match to TRBD1 covers 7 bases. This CDR3 comprises 13 residues. With V trimmed by 3 bases and J by 3 bases, 4 bases remained unmatched. Germline V gene sequence: CDR1 DFQATT, CDR2 SNEGSKA (reference sequence). CDR3 in amino acids: CSASRDSYTEAFF. CDR3 bases: TGCAGTGCTAGTAGGGACAGTTACACTGAAGCTTTCTTT.

The V call is TRBV19, the J call TRBJ1-2; TRBD1 is a possible D gene (6 bases). Germline lookup yields CDR1 LNHDA and CDR2 SQIVND (reference sequence). There are 17 residues in the CDR3. The V end was cut by 5 bases, the J end by 6 bases, with 25 bases between. The CDR3 protein is CASSRGISGTTLHGYTF. The CDR3 DNA follows: TGTGCCAGTAGTCGAGGAATTAGCGGGACAACTCTCCATGGCTACACCTTC.

This sequence joins TRBV5-6 and TRBJ2-5; 7 bases fit TRBD1. The CDR3 has 14 amino acids. Germline V gene sequence: CDR1 SGHDT, CDR2 YYEEEE. The J segment lost 5 bases and the V segment lost 1 base, leaving 5 bases of the junction unmatched. The CDR3 bases are TGTGCCAGCAGCTTGAAACAGGGGTTGGAGACCCAGTACTTC. Translation: CASSLKQGLETQYF. Based on the CDR3 plus reference TRBV5-6 and TRBJ2-5, the full variable domain is DAGVTQSPTHLIKTRGQQVTLRCSPKSGHDTVSWYQQALGQGPQFIFQYYEEEERQRGNFPDRFSGHQFPNYSSELNVNALLLGDSALYLCASSLKQGLETQYFGPGTRLLVL.

This clone was observed many times. V gene TRBV20-1 combines with J gene TRBJ2-1; maybe TRBD2 (6 bases). Trimming removed 3 bases at V and 12 bases at J, with 12 bases between. CDR3 length equals 11 residues. Germline loops: CDR1 DFQATT, CDR2 SNEGSKA (reference sequence). The CDR3 is CSAREPEGQFF. DNA of the CDR3: TGCAGTGCTAGGGAGCCGGAGGGGCAGTTCTTC.

The chain links TRBV12-3 or TRBV12-4 to TRBJ1-2; D call uncertain. The germline V and J ends were trimmed by 6 bases and 5 bases, with 13 bases remaining between them. This CDR3 has 13 residues. The CDR3 region has the DNA TGTGCCAGCAGACGCCGGGAAGAATATGGCTACACCTTC. Translated: CASRRREEYGYTF.

The V call is TRBV2, the J call TRBJ2-2; TRBD2 matches at 10 bases. Trimming cost V 6 bases and J 1 base; bases outside gene matches: 2. CDR1 and CDR2 from the germline V gene are SNHLY and FYNNEI. The CDR3 extends over 15 amino acids. The DNA for the CDR3 is TGTGCCAGCAGGCGACTAGCGGGGAACACCGGGGAGCTGTTTTTT. Translation: CASRRLAGNTGELFF.

The V and J genes are TRBV5-8 and TRBJ2-7; the match to TRBD1 covers 9 bases. CDR1 and CDR2 (germline): SGHTS, YDEGEE. CDR3 length equals 15 residues. V lost 4 bases and J lost 9; bases outside the gene matches: 14. The CDR3 is CASSARDRVTLGQYF. CDR3 nucleotides: TGTGCCAGCAGCGCTAGGGACAGGGTGACCCTAGGGCAGTACTTC.

V is TRBV6-4 and J is TRBJ2-1; D is possibly TRBD2 (6 bases). The V end was cut by 6 bases, the J end by 7 bases, with 10 bases between. The CDR3 consists of 12 residues. Germline V gene data show CDR1 as MRHNA and CDR2 as SNTAGT. The CDR3 sequence is CASSGSGNEQFF. As DNA, the CDR3 is TGTGCCAGCAGCGGAAGCGGGAATGAGCAGTTCTTC.

The rearrangement joins TRBV4-3 to TRBJ1-5; D uncertain. The V gene's germline CDR1 is LGHNA and CDR2 YSLEER. The V end lost 0 bases, the J end lost 4 bases, and 7 bases lay between the germline ends. There are 14 residues in the CDR3. The CDR3 bases are TGCGCCAGCAGCCAAGAACCCAGAAATCAGCCCCAGCATTTT. Its protein is CASSQEPRNQPQHF.